Presented here are 18 T cell receptor beta chains from one specimen sequenced in a study of spatial heterogeneity in lung cancer. Time point meaning: sample taken at primary tumor resection. Using its own MiXCR run on the 5' RACE reads, TCRdb lists one record per CDR3 protein. This sample yields 55,000 to 70,000 distinct CDR3 sequences, of which around 6% are seen a single time; roughly 14% belongs to the top ten. Sample: PBMCs, taken at surgery. All receptors derive from a female donor with early-stage non-small cell lung cancer.

This clonotype was counted at least ten times. This sequence joins TRBV12-3 or TRBV12-4 and TRBJ2-3; TRBD2 aligns across 7 bases. The ends lost 3 bases at V and 1 base at J; junction bases unmatched: 1. The CDR3 runs 14 residues. As DNA, the CDR3 is TGTGCCAGCAGTTTTGCGGGAGGCACAGATACGCAGTATTTT. Amino acids: CASSFAGGTDTQYF.

This clonotype was counted at least ten times. The V call is TRBV12-3 or TRBV12-4, the J call TRBJ2-1; no clear D gene. The CDR3 length is 14 residues. V was trimmed by 6 bases and J by 1 base, leaving 10 bases between them. The CDR3, as DNA: TGTGCCAGCAGCAAAAGTAGTTCCTACAATGAGCAGTTCTTC. Protein sequence: CASSKSSSYNEQFF.

This chain links TRBV5-1 with TRBJ2-2; no definite D call. This CDR3 comprises 14 residues. V was clipped by 4 bases and J by 4 bases, with 11 bases between them. Germline lookup yields CDR1 SGHRS and CDR2 YFSETQ. The CDR3 region is CASSPVIATGELFF. CDR3 coding DNA: TGCGCCAGCAGCCCGGTAATTGCCACCGGGGAGCTGTTTTTT.

The V gene is TRBV29-1, the J gene TRBJ1-1; D gene uncertain. Germline values: CDR1 SQVTM, CDR2 ANQGSEA. This CDR3 has 13 amino acids. The ends were cut back, 6 bases at V and 0 bases at J, with 11 bases in the middle. CDR3 amino acids: CSVVDGMNTEAFF. DNA for the CDR3: TGCAGCGTAGTTGACGGAATGAACACTGAAGCTTTCTTT.

This clonotype was counted only a few times. This chain links TRBV3-1 with TRBJ2-1; D is possibly TRBD1 or TRBD2 (5 bases each). Germline assignment: CDR1 LGHDT and CDR2 YNNKEL (reference sequence). The CDR3 consists of 13 residues. Trimming removed 3 bases at V and 7 bases at J, with 10 bases between. Here the CDR3 reads CASSHGAQNEQFF. DNA of the CDR3: TGTGCCAGCAGCCACGGGGCGCAAAATGAGCAGTTCTTC.

Points on this clonotype: Given a much more abundant clone one base away, this may be a read error. The chain couples TRBV2 to TRBJ1-4; no clear D gene. V lost 2 bases, J lost 1 base, and 11 bases lay in between. CDR3 length: 16 amino acids. Germline CDR1 SNHLY, CDR2 FYNNEI. CDR3 sequence (DNA): TGTGCCAGCAGTGAAACCCGATTAGGAACTAATGAAAAACTGTTTTTT. Translation gives CASSETRLGTNEKLFF.

This clonotype was seen a handful of times. V is TRBV6-5 and J is TRBJ2-4, with 7 bases that match TRBD2. CDR3 length: 14 amino acids. J gave up 10 bases and V 3 bases, and 9 bases lay outside the gene matches. Germline assignment: CDR1 MNHEY and CDR2 SVGAGI. DNA for the CDR3: TGTGCCAGCAGTTATGGGGAGGGGAATAGTATTCAGTACTTC. Encoded protein: CASSYGEGNSIQYF.

The table lists this clonotype with a few counts. The V and J genes are TRBV11-2 and TRBJ2-7, with TRBD1 matching 10 bases. This CDR3 has 12 amino acids. Germline V CDR1 and CDR2: SGHAT, FQNNGV. Losses at the gene ends were 8 bases for V and 6 bases for J; bases not matched to a gene: 4. CDR3 sequence (DNA): TGTGCCAGCGTGGGACAGGGGTCCGAGCAGTACTTC. Its protein is CASVGQGSEQYF.

This clonotype was detected only a few times. This chain connects TRBV20-1 to TRBJ1-4, with D unresolved. The CDR3 length is 15 residues. V was trimmed by 6 bases and J by 7 bases, leaving 21 bases between them. In germline, CDR1 is DFQATT, CDR2 SNEGSKA (reference sequence). The CDR3 loop reads CSANSGEGLGEKLFF. The CDR3 DNA is TGCAGTGCCAACAGTGGGGAGGGCCTAGGTGAAAAACTGTTTTTT.

This clonotype occurred many times. The J gene is TRBJ2-1, the V gene TRBV2; D call uncertain. The CDR3 contains 14 residues. Between the trimmed V and J ends, which lost 6 bases and 6 bases, there was a span of 15 bases. CDR1 and CDR2 from the germline V gene are SNHLY and FYNNEI. The CDR3 nucleotides read TGTGCCAGCAGGGCGACCCATCTCCCCAATGAGCAGTTCTTC. Its translation is CASRATHLPNEQFF.

This clonotype was counted only a few times. In DNA form, the CDR3 reads TGTGCCAGCAGTGATAGGAGAGTGGTAGCCAAAAACATTCAGTACTTC. Translation gives CASSDRRVVAKNIQYF. The chain employs TRBV6-1 and TRBJ2-4; D gene unclear. The CDR3 consists of 16 residues. Germline V lookup: CDR1 MNHNS, CDR2 SASEGT. Trimming removed 3 bases at V and 0 bases at J, with 12 bases between.

CDR3 bases: TGTGCCAGCACCCCCCCAGGGTACAATGAGCAGTTCTTC. Translation gives CASTPPGYNEQFF. The chain joins TRBV6-5 to TRBJ2-1; D is possibly TRBD1 (5 bases). Germline CDR1 and CDR2: MNHEY and SVGAGI. The CDR3 sequence is 13 residues long. The V and J ends lost 7 bases and 4 bases respectively, with 11 bases between them.

The chain employs TRBV27 and TRBJ2-1, with 13 bases that match TRBD2. The CDR3 is 15 residues long. J gave up 4 bases and V 7 bases, and 4 bases lay outside the gene matches. Germline CDR1 is MNHEY and CDR2 is SMNVEV (reference sequence). In DNA form, the CDR3 reads TGTGCCAGCACACCGACTAGCGGGGGGTACAATGAGCAGTTCTTC. This sequence encodes CASTPTSGGYNEQFF.

Points on this clonotype: This may stem from a read error, because a much larger clone lies one nucleotide away. This chain connects TRBV7-9 to TRBJ2-1; a weak D match, TRBD2 (6 bases). Per germline, CDR1 SEHNR and CDR2 FQNEAQ (reference sequence). Trimming removed 8 bases from V and 3 bases from J, with 17 bases in between. The CDR3 length is 15 residues. DNA for the CDR3: TGTGCCAGCGGCCCCCGGACTACCGGCTACAATGAGCAGTTCTTC. This encodes CASGPRTTGYNEQFF.

In this sample, this clonotype turned up many times. V and J are TRBV20-1 and TRBJ2-1; 8 bases are a match to TRBD2. Unmatched junction bases numbered 5, after V lost 4 bases and J lost 3 bases. In germline, CDR1 is DFQATT, CDR2 SNEGSKA (reference sequence). The CDR3 is 14 residues long. The CDR3 DNA is TGCAGTGCTACGGGACTAGTGGACTACAATGAGCAGTTCTTC. Amino acids: CSATGLVDYNEQFF.

The chain carries TRBV20-1 and TRBJ2-1; 7 bases align to TRBD2. The CDR3 runs to 15 residues. CDR1 and CDR2 (germline): DFQATT, SNEGSKA (reference sequence). Unmatched junction bases numbered 13, after V lost 4 bases and J lost 7 bases. CDR3 region: CSANPKGGSRNEQFF. Here the CDR3 DNA reads TGCAGTGCTAACCCCAAGGGCGGGAGCCGGAATGAGCAGTTCTTC.

This clonotype appeared a few times. J is TRBJ2-3 and V is TRBV9, with D possibly being TRBD2 (5 bases). Trimming took off 0 bases at V and 5 bases at J, with 10 bases between the two ends. The CDR3 contains 14 residues. Germline lookup yields CDR1 SGDLS and CDR2 YYNGEE. As DNA, the CDR3 is TGTGCCAGCAGCGTAGAAGCGGTCGGAGATACGCAGTATTTT. Its protein product is CASSVEAVGDTQYF.

The chain recombines TRBV5-6 with TRBJ2-3, with 11 bases that match TRBD2. The length of the CDR3 is 16 residues. The germline V gene has CDR1 SGHDT and CDR2 YYEEEE. V was clipped by 0 bases and J by 3 bases; unmatched bases: 3. The DNA for the CDR3 is TGTGCCAGCAGCTTGGCCTCTAGCGGGAGGACAGATACGCAGTATTTT. It is translated as CASSLASSGRTDTQYF.